Below, 15 T cell receptor beta chains from the same sample are listed, as sequenced in a study of blood T cells in healthy people across ages (dated by TCRdb to 2013 to 2016). Library method: 5' RACE. Sequencing was carried out with an Illumina HiSeq 2500. A second PCR of roughly 7 to 11 cycles was performed with a sample-barcoded 5' primer and a J-beta primer mix. TCRdb took the public reads, trimmed them with fastp at Q25, ran MiXCR for clone calling and kept in-frame beta chains. Identical CDR3 proteins give one entry, which carries the most common genes and DNA. Recorded for this sample are some 1.5 million distinct CDR3 sequences; roughly 43% of them occurred a single time. The ten biggest clones cover roughly 3.7% of the sample. The sequenced sample was blood. All receptors come from a woman aged 18-29 years in good health.

With regard to this clonotype: Sequence at one end of the junction differs from germline and may be a read error. The chain is built from TRBV7-2 and TRBJ2-1, with D possibly matching TRBD1 (6 bases). This CDR3 is 18 amino acids long. Germline CDR1 reads SGHTA; CDR2 reads FQGNSA. Written as DNA, the CDR3 is TGTGCCAGCAGCTCCAGAGGGGGATACTCGAGCTCCTACGATGAGCAGTTCTTC. It specifies CASSSRGGYSSSYDEQFF.

A single count supports this clonotype. The genes are TRBV20-1 and TRBJ1-4; a possible D gene is TRBD1 (5 bases). This CDR3 comprises 13 residues. Trimming took off 2 bases at V and 7 bases at J, with 11 bases between the two ends. Germline V gene data show CDR1 as DFQATT and CDR2 as SNEGSKA (reference sequence). In DNA, the CDR3 is TGCAGTGCTAGACAGGGTGAAAGTGAAAAACTGTTTTTT. Its protein product is CSARQGESEKLFF.

This clonotype has just one count. V is TRBV5-1 and J is TRBJ1-4; tentative D call: TRBD1 (6 bases). The CDR3 is 14 amino acids. Germline V CDR1 and CDR2: SGHRS, YFSETQ. V was pared by 7 bases and J by 7 bases, with 17 bases between. CDR3 residues: CASHPGVEVEKLFF. CDR3 in DNA: TGCGCCAGCCACCCAGGGGTTGAAGTTGAAAAACTGTTTTTT.

The gene calls are TRBV6-5 and TRBJ2-6; no definite D call. CDR3 size: 15 residues. Trimming left V 6 bases short and J 0 bases short, with 9 bases between. Germline values: CDR1 MNHEY, CDR2 SVGAGI. CDR3 sequence (DNA): TGTGCCAGCAGACTACACCTCTCTGGGGCCAACGTCCTGACTTTC. Its translation is CASRLHLSGANVLTF.

This sequence joins TRBV20-1 and TRBJ1-6, with D perhaps matching TRBD1 (6 bases). Germline assignment: CDR1 DFQATT and CDR2 SNEGSKA (reference sequence). The V end was cut by 4 bases, the J end by 7 bases, with 14 bases between. The CDR3 consists of 14 residues. The chain's CDR3 is CSANSGTNNSPLHF. CDR3 DNA: TGCAGTGCTAACTCCGGGACAAACAATTCACCCCTCCACTTT.

The chain carries TRBV10-3 and TRBJ1-1; no reliable D call. The CDR3 extends over 13 amino acids. Between the trimmed V and J ends, which lost 3 bases and 1 base, there was a span of 6 bases. The germline V gene encodes CDR1 ENHRY and CDR2 SYGVKD. This CDR3 reads CAISEQSNTEAFF. DNA of the CDR3: TGTGCCATCAGTGAACAGTCGAACACTGAAGCTTTCTTT.

The CDR3 reads CASSLSGTGGYNEQYF. The CDR3 DNA reads as TGTGCCAGCAGCTTATCCGGGACAGGGGGCTACAATGAGCAGTACTTC. V gene TRBV7-2 combines with J gene TRBJ2-1, with 12 bases aligning to TRBD1. The DNA end is a closer match to TRBJ2-7, so the J assignment may be wrong. In germline, CDR1 is SGHTA, CDR2 FQGNSA. This CDR3 is 16 amino acids long.

The CDR3 reads CASSEDRNTGELFF. CDR3 DNA sequence: TGTGCCAGCAGCGAGGACAGAAACACCGGGGAGCTGTTTTTT. The rearrangement links TRBV12-3 or TRBV12-4 to TRBJ2-2, with D perhaps TRBD1 (6 bases). The CDR3 is made up of 14 amino acids. V lost 6 bases and J 2 bases, leaving 10 bases between the germline ends.

This sequence joins TRBV7-2 and TRBJ2-1; 9 bases are shared with TRBD2. Trimming removed 3 bases from V and 3 bases from J; junction bases left unmatched: 3. Germline assignment: CDR1 SGHTA and CDR2 FQGNSA. CDR3 length: 15 residues. Here the CDR3 reads CASSFSGGDYNEQFF. CDR3 nucleotides: TGTGCCAGCAGCTTTAGCGGGGGTGACTACAATGAGCAGTTCTTC.

This clonotype was observed a few times. The chain has TRBV10-3 and TRBJ1-1; D is unclear. Germline CDR1 is ENHRY and CDR2 is SYGVKD. The V end was cut by 3 bases, the J end by 10 bases, with 15 bases between. The CDR3 consists of 13 residues. The CDR3, as DNA: TGTGCCATCAGTGATCCGGGCAGGTCCGGAGCTTTCTTT. Protein product: CAISDPGRSGAFF.

The chain employs TRBV20-1 and TRBJ2-7, with 10 positions matching TRBD1. V lost 3 bases and J lost 1; bases outside the gene matches: 3. From germline, CDR1 is DFQATT and CDR2 SNEGSKA (reference sequence). This CDR3 contains 14 residues. This CDR3 reads CSASRDRGSYEQYF. The CDR3 region has the DNA TGCAGTGCTAGCCGGGACAGGGGTTCCTACGAGCAGTACTTC.

The J gene is TRBJ1-6, the V gene TRBV28; D gene ambiguous. CDR1 is MDHEN, CDR2 SYDVKM, per germline. The CDR3 length is 16 residues. Trimming took off 5 bases at V and 0 bases at J, with 11 bases between the two ends. The CDR3: CASSPPQSSYNSPLHF. Written as DNA, the CDR3 is TGTGCCAGCAGTCCCCCCCAGAGCTCCTATAATTCACCCCTCCACTTT.

The table lists this clonotype with a few counts. The chain links TRBV20-1 to TRBJ2-4, with 7 nucleotides matching TRBD1. V shed 6 bases, J shed 7 bases, and the junction held 12 bases outside the gene matches. The CDR3 extends over 14 amino acids. Germline V gene lookup returns CDR1 DFQATT and CDR2 SNEGSKA (reference sequence). The CDR3 protein is CSAPPPDRVNIQYF. The CDR3 DNA sequence: TGCAGTGCCCCGCCGCCCGACAGGGTTAACATTCAGTACTTC.

This chain links TRBV11-3 with TRBJ2-3, with TRBD1 matching over 8 bases. The germline V gene encodes CDR1 SGHNT and CDR2 YENEEA. The CDR3 loop spans 15 amino acids. V lost 5 bases and J lost 5; bases outside the gene matches: 9. The CDR3 spells CASSRGQGEIDTQYF. DNA of the CDR3: TGTGCCAGCAGCCGCGGACAGGGAGAGATAGATACGCAGTATTTT.

In its sample, this clonotype was seen a few times. V is TRBV6-2 or TRBV6-3 and J is TRBJ1-2; D is unclear. The V end lost 0 bases, the J end lost 2 bases, and 16 bases lay between the germline ends. Germline CDR1 is MNHEY and CDR2 is SVGEGT. CDR3 length: 17 residues. CDR3 DNA: TGTGCCAGCAGTTACTCATCGGTAGGCAGGAAGAACTATGGCTACACCTTC. Protein: CASSYSSVGRKNYGYTF.